Listed here are 22 T cell receptor beta chains from one sample, sequenced in a study of blood T cell repertoires in COVID-19. Some clones are missing from TCRdb's copy, which holds only in-frame ones; the method was immunoSEQ multiplex PCR. The sample includes about 200,000 clones, 60% to 85% seen only once; the top ten take less than 7%. The sequenced sample consisted of peripheral blood. These receptor sequences come from a woman in her 70s with acute or convalescent COVID-19.

The chain is built from TRBV25-1 and TRBJ1-1, with 8 bases matching TRBD1. The junction had 14 bases not matched to a gene; V was cut back by 4 bases and J by 10 bases. The germline gives CDR1 MGHDK, CDR2 SYGVNS. This CDR3 has 15 amino acids. The CDR3 region is CASSAPRGRDVVAFF. The CDR3 DNA reads as TGTGCCAGCAGTGCCCCCAGGGGGCGCGATGTTGTAGCTTTCTTT. Drawing the rest from reference TRBV25-1 and TRBJ1-1, the complete variable domain is EADIYQTPRYLVIGTGKKITLECSQTMGHDKMYWYQQDPGMELHLIHYSYGVNSTEKGDLSSESTVSRIRTEHFPLTLESARPSHTSQYLCASSAPRGRDVVAFFGQGTRLTVV.

The chain combines TRBV5-1 with TRBJ1-5; D is undetermined. This CDR3 is 15 amino acids long. The V and J ends lost 0 bases and 5 bases respectively, with 12 bases between them. Germline CDR1 SGHRS, CDR2 YFSETQ. The CDR3 DNA sequence: TGCGCCAGCAGCTTGGACACGGGTTTTGATCAGCCCCAGCATTTT. The encoded protein is CASSLDTGFDQPQHF.

The V and J genes are TRBV15 and TRBJ2-1, with TRBD2 matching over 11 bases. V lost 0 bases to trimming and J lost 4 bases; unmatched junction nucleotides: 14. There are 20 residues in the CDR3. Germline V gene data show CDR1 as LNHNV and CDR2 as YYDKDF (reference sequence). CDR3 nucleotide sequence: TGTGCCACCAGCAGAGAGACCGGGACTAGCGGCCCCCTGGGGTACAATGAGCAGTTCTTC. The encoded protein is CATSRETGTSGPLGYNEQFF.

The V and J genes are TRBV29-1 and TRBJ1-1, with 8 bases fitting TRBD1. The J segment lost 7 bases and the V segment lost 5 bases, leaving 15 bases of the junction unmatched. Germline-derived CDR1 and CDR2 are SQVTM and ANQGSEA. The CDR3 is 15 amino acids. The CDR3, as DNA: TGCAGCGTTCCCACGAGACAGGGGAGATTGGGTGAAGCTTTCTTT. Translated, it gives CSVPTRQGRLGEAFF.

J is TRBJ1-1 and V is TRBV29-1; 7 bases are shared with TRBD1. V shed 4 bases and J 3 bases; nucleotides not matched to a gene: 2. The CDR3 consists of 12 residues. Germline V gene data show CDR1 as SQVTM and CDR2 as ANQGSEA. This CDR3 reads CSVAQGDTEAFF. The CDR3 DNA sequence: TGCAGCGTTGCCCAGGGGGACACTGAAGCTTTCTTT.

The table lists this clone with a count of one. The chain joins TRBV18 to TRBJ2-1; possible D gene TRBD2, 5 bases. V lost 2 bases and J lost 5, with 10 bases in between. Germline V CDR1 and CDR2: KGHSH, LQKENI. There are 14 residues in the CDR3. CDR3 residues: CASSPGGLDNEQFF. For the CDR3, the DNA is TGTGCCAGCTCACCAGGAGGACTCGACAATGAGCAGTTCTTC.

Regarding this clone: At one of its ends the junction is not consistent with the germline gene, which may arise from a read error. The CDR3 protein is CAIREWAMNTEAFF. The CDR3 coding sequence is TGTGCCATCAGGGAGTGGGCTATGAACACTGAAGCTTTCTTT. J is TRBJ1-1 and V is TRBV10-3; no firm D call. CDR1 is ENHRY, CDR2 SYGVKD, per germline. This CDR3 is 14 amino acids long.

This clone appeared a few times. This chain joins TRBV6-1 and TRBJ1-5; 8 bases map to TRBD1. The V gene end was trimmed by 4 bases and the J gene end by 5 bases; junction bases not matched to a gene: 16. Germline V lookup: CDR1 MNHNS, CDR2 SASEGT. The CDR3 spans 18 residues. In DNA form, the CDR3 reads TGTGCCAGCAGTGCTAGACAGGGGAATAAGAAAGCGTATCAGCCCCAGCATTTT. Translating it yields CASSARQGNKKAYQPQHF.

This chain joins TRBV5-1 and TRBJ1-2, with D unclear. This CDR3 is 13 amino acids long. V lost 4 bases and J lost 7, with 14 bases in between. CDR1 is SGHRS and CDR2 is YFSETQ in the germline V gene. The CDR3 is CASSQTVFGGYTF. The DNA of the CDR3 is TGCGCCAGCAGCCAAACGGTTTTCGGTGGCTACACCTTC.

CDR3 in amino acids: CASSPAGGDEQFF. In nucleotides, the CDR3 is TGTGCCAGCAGCCCAGCGGGAGGCGATGAGCAGTTCTTC. The chain uses TRBV12-3 or TRBV12-4 and TRBJ2-1, with 9 bases lining up with TRBD2. V trimming: 6 bases; J trimming: 8 bases; junction bases outside the gene matches: 5. The CDR3 totals 13 residues.

This chain connects TRBV10-3 to TRBJ2-3; D possibly corresponds to TRBD2 (5 bases). Germline assignment: CDR1 ENHRY and CDR2 SYGVKD. The CDR3 is 12 amino acids. With 4 bases removed from V and 3 bases from J, the gap between germline ends came to 5 bases. In DNA form, the CDR3 reads TGTGCCATCAGTGGCGGGACAGATACGCAGTATTTT. Encoded protein: CAISGGTDTQYF.

CDR3 sequence: CASSQAVNYEQYF. DNA of the CDR3: TGCGCCAGCAGCCAAGCGGTTAACTACGAGCAGTACTTC. The chain recombines TRBV4-1 with TRBJ2-7; no reliable D call. Trimming shortened V by 1 base and J by 3 bases, and 7 bases separated the two germline ends. Per the germline V gene, CDR1 is MGHRA and CDR2 is YSYEKL. This CDR3 has 13 residues.

This CDR3 reads CASSLSTPLAGVADTQYF. In DNA form, the CDR3 reads TGTGCCAGCAGCCTATCGACCCCTCTAGCGGGAGTGGCAGATACGCAGTATTTT. The chain joins TRBV4-2 to TRBJ2-3; 10 bases map to TRBD2. CDR1 LGHNA and CDR2 YNFKEQ come from the germline V gene. Unmatched junction bases numbered 14, after V lost 4 bases and J lost 4 bases. CDR3 length: 18 amino acids.

This clone was recorded only once. The rearrangement joins TRBV19 to TRBJ1-4; possible D gene TRBD1, 6 bases. Trimming removed 6 bases at V and 3 bases at J, with 11 bases between. The germline V gene encodes CDR1 LNHDA and CDR2 SQIVND (reference sequence). This CDR3 is 14 amino acids long. The DNA of the CDR3 is TGTGCCAGTAGCCGACAGGCATCTAATGAAAAACTGTTTTTT. Translating gives CASSRQASNEKLFF.

The J gene is TRBJ2-7, the V gene TRBV2; tentatively, D is TRBD2 (7 bases). V was clipped by 11 bases and J by 6 bases, with 23 bases between them. The CDR3 totals 14 residues. Germline CDR1 SNHLY, CDR2 FYNNEI. CDR3 in amino acids: CARADPAGAGEQYF. The CDR3 bases are TGTGCCCGCGCTGATCCGGCGGGGGCGGGCGAGCAGTACTTC.

CDR3 nucleotides: TGCGCCAGCAGCCCTCTGACAGGGCCGGGACTAGCGGGTTCCTACGAGCAGTACTTC. This gives the protein CASSPLTGPGLAGSYEQYF. The rearrangement links TRBV5-1 to TRBJ2-7; 12 bases fit TRBD2. Trimming cost V 4 bases and J 1 base; bases outside gene matches: 15. CDR3 length equals 19 residues. Germline V gene data show CDR1 as SGHRS and CDR2 as YFSETQ.

In its sample, this clone was seen a few times. The chain employs TRBV5-1 and TRBJ1-6; 7 nucleotides agree with TRBD1. From germline, CDR1 is SGHRS and CDR2 YFSETQ. After removal of 4 bases from V and 2 bases from J, the junction contained 3 bases not matched to a gene. The CDR3 length is 15 residues. In nucleotides, the CDR3 is TGCGCCAGCAGCCCTGGACAGGCCTATAATTCACCCCTCCACTTT. Its protein is CASSPGQAYNSPLHF. The full variable domain, its missing parts supplied by reference TRBV5-1 and TRBJ1-6, is KAGVTQTPRYLIKTRGQQVTLSCSPISGHRSVSWYQQTPGQGLQFLFEYFSETQRNKGNFPGRFSGRQFSNSRSEMNVSTLELGDSALYLCASSPGQAYNSPLHFGNGTRLTVT.

The V gene is TRBV7-9, the J gene TRBJ2-1; TRBD2 aligns across 13 bases. CDR3 length: 13 amino acids. Trimming at V came to 11 bases and at J to 4 bases, leaving 2 bases not matched to a gene. Germline CDR1 and CDR2: SEHNR and FQNEAQ (reference sequence). CDR3 sequence reads: CAGGLAGYNEQFF. CDR3 in DNA: TGTGCCGGGGGACTAGCGGGATACAATGAGCAGTTCTTC.

The V gene is TRBV9, the J gene TRBJ1-2, with TRBD1 identical over 7 bases. Germline V lookup: CDR1 SGDLS, CDR2 YYNGEE. The CDR3 length is 16 residues. After removal of 4 bases from V and 6 bases from J, the junction contained 15 bases not matched to a gene. The CDR3 is CASSRQGQPIGDGYTF. The CDR3 nucleotides read TGTGCCAGCAGCCGCCAGGGACAGCCGATCGGGGATGGCTACACCTTC.

V usage is TRBV10-2 and J usage is TRBJ2-5; D remains ambiguous. The germline CDR1 and CDR2 sequences are WSHSY and SAAADI. V lost 3 bases, J lost 0 bases, and 14 bases lay in between. This CDR3 has 16 residues. DNA for the CDR3: TGCGCCAGCAGTGATTCTGGTCTTCGGTACCAAGAGACCCAGTACTTC. Amino acid sequence: CASSDSGLRYQETQYF.

A single count supports this clone. V is TRBV5-1 and J is TRBJ2-7; D is possibly TRBD2 (6 bases). CDR1 SGHRS and CDR2 YFSETQ come from the germline V gene. The germline V and J ends were trimmed by 3 bases and 3 bases, with 13 bases remaining between them. The CDR3 totals 14 residues. Here the CDR3 reads CASSSGSSSYEQYF. CDR3 DNA: TGCGCCAGCAGCTCCGGGAGTAGCAGCTACGAGCAGTACTTC.

This clone has only a few counts. This rearrangement joins TRBV14 to TRBJ1-5, with D unresolved. The V end was cut by 5 bases, the J end by 5 bases, with 28 bases between. Germline V lookup: CDR1 SGHDN, CDR2 FVKESK. CDR3 length equals 19 residues. The CDR3 loop is CASSYNTGGDGRIDQPQHF. The CDR3 DNA reads TGTGCCAGCAGCTATAACACGGGCGGCGACGGGAGAATCGATCAGCCCCAGCATTTT.